These 23 T cell receptor beta chains share one sample of origin, sequenced in a study of blood T cells in healthy people across ages. A second PCR of roughly 7 to 11 cycles used a sample-barcoded 5' primer and a J-beta primer mix. In TCRdb, the 5' RACE reads were re-called with MiXCR into one record per CDR3 protein. This sample yields 700,000 to 900,000 distinct CDR3 sequences, of which roughly 24% are seen a single time; around 3% belongs to the top ten. In addition, the sample was reused for a study of T cells of mothers and their children.

The sample comprised blood. The receptors were gathered from a boy younger than 18 in good health.

This sequence joins TRBV12-3 or TRBV12-4 and TRBJ1-1; D unclear. The CDR3 spans 17 residues. V gave up 3 bases and J gave up 0 bases, with 17 bases separating them. The CDR3 is CASSFRPRRGLNTEAFF. The CDR3 bases are TGTGCCAGCAGTTTCCGCCCCCGACGCGGACTGAACACTGAAGCTTTCTTT.

V is TRBV3-1 and J is TRBJ1-4; D is uncertain. Germline CDR1 reads LGHDT; CDR2 reads YNNKEL (reference sequence). The length of the CDR3 is 12 residues. V was shortened by 1 base and J by 9 bases, with 6 bases between the two germline ends. CDR3 protein: CASSQGYQKLFF. Here the CDR3 DNA reads TGTGCCAGCAGCCAAGGGTACCAAAAACTGTTTTTT.

V and J are TRBV18 and TRBJ2-3; possibly TRBD2 for D (5 bases). The CDR3 is 15 amino acids. The germline gives CDR1 KGHSH, CDR2 LQKENI. V lost 1 base to trimming and J lost 3 bases, with 11 bases between them. CDR3 protein: CASSPRAAGTDTQYF. The CDR3 DNA sequence: TGTGCCAGCTCACCACGGGCCGCGGGTACAGATACGCAGTATTTT.

The V gene is TRBV13, the J gene TRBJ1-1; D remains unclear. The CDR3 is 12 amino acids. Germline V gives CDR1 PRHDT, CDR2 FYEKMQ (reference sequence). The V end lost 5 bases, the J end lost 3 bases, and 7 bases lay between the germline ends. CDR3 loop: CASSPPDTEAFF. The DNA for the CDR3 is TGTGCCAGCAGCCCTCCTGACACTGAAGCTTTCTTT. The whole variable domain, filled in from reference TRBV13 and TRBJ1-1, reads AAGVIQSPRHLIKEKRETATLKCYPIPRHDTVYWYQQGPGQDPQFLISFYEKMQSDKGSIPDRFSAQQFSDYHSELNMSSLELGDSALYFCASSPPDTEAFFGQGTRLTVV.

This clonotype was found a few times. The V call is TRBV11-1, the J call TRBJ2-2; 9 nucleotides match TRBD1. Trimming cost V 5 bases and J 7 bases; bases outside gene matches: 8. CDR1 is SGHAT and CDR2 is FQDESV in the germline V gene (reference sequence). The CDR3 loop spans 15 amino acids. As DNA, the CDR3 is TGTGCCAGCAGCGGAACAGGGGGCGAAGGCGGGGAGCTGTTTTTT. Translation: CASSGTGGEGGELFF.

This clonotype has just a few counts. The J gene is TRBJ2-5, the V gene TRBV20-1, with D hard to call. Trimming pared 0 bases from V and 5 bases from J, leaving 13 bases between. This CDR3 spans 14 amino acids. Germline V CDR1 and CDR2: DFQATT, SNEGSKA (reference sequence). For the CDR3, the DNA is TGCAGTGCTAGAGAGGCCATCCTCGGGGAGACCCAGTACTTC. Encoded protein: CSAREAILGETQYF.

This clonotype has just a few counts. The genes are TRBV4-1 and TRBJ2-3; D may correspond to TRBD1 or TRBD2 (5 bases each). CDR3 length: 17 amino acids. The V end was cut by 2 bases, the J end by 1 base, with 16 bases between. Germline CDR1 reads MGHRA; CDR2 reads YSYEKL. Here the CDR3 reads CASSQPISGTRTDTQYF. Here the CDR3 DNA reads TGCGCCAGCAGCCAACCCATTTCCGGGACCCGCACAGATACGCAGTATTTT.

This clonotype has a handful of counts. This rearrangement joins TRBV3-1 to TRBJ2-5; TRBD2 matches at 10 bases. The CDR3 totals 17 residues. V shed 0 bases and J 5 bases; nucleotides not matched to a gene: 9. Germline values: CDR1 LGHDT, CDR2 YNNKEL (reference sequence). The CDR3 sequence is CASSQDRVLAGEETQYF. Written as DNA, the CDR3 is TGTGCCAGCAGCCAAGATCGTGTCCTAGCGGGGGAGGAGACCCAGTACTTC.

This clonotype was seen repeatedly, ten times or more. A much larger clone lies one base from this, so it may be a read error. The rearrangement joins TRBV9 to TRBJ2-3; no firm D call. CDR1 is SGDLS, CDR2 YYNGEE, per germline. The CDR3 is 12 amino acids. Between the trimmed V and J ends, which lost 0 bases and 1 base, there was a span of 0 bases. The CDR3 loop reads CASSVGTDTQYF. CDR3 nucleotides: TGTGCCAGCAGCGTAGGCACAGATACGCAGTATTTT.

This chain connects TRBV12-3 or TRBV12-4 to TRBJ2-2, with 13 positions matching TRBD2. The CDR3 is made up of 16 amino acids. The trim removed 4 bases at V and 5 bases at J, leaving 4 bases unmatched. CDR3 sequence reads: CASSYGLAGATGELFF. DNA of the CDR3: TGTGCCAGCAGTTATGGACTAGCGGGGGCGACCGGGGAGCTGTTTTTT.

The V gene is TRBV5-1, the J gene TRBJ2-7; maybe TRBD2 (5 bases). Trimming pared 5 bases from V and 2 bases from J, leaving 20 bases between. Per germline, CDR1 SGHRS and CDR2 YFSETQ. The CDR3 is made up of 16 amino acids. CDR3: CASRIGLEGDAYEQYF. For the CDR3, the DNA is TGCGCCAGCAGGATCGGTTTAGAGGGTGATGCCTACGAGCAGTACTTC.

This clonotype showed up just a few times. This chain links TRBV7-3 with TRBJ2-2, with D tentatively TRBD2 (5 bases). V was shortened by 5 bases and J by 0 bases, with 13 bases between the two germline ends. The CDR3 has 16 residues. Germline-derived CDR1 and CDR2 are SGHTA and FQGTGA. The CDR3 loop reads CASSPRADPNTGELFF. CDR3 in DNA: TGTGCCAGCAGCCCACGAGCGGATCCGAACACCGGGGAGCTGTTTTTT. Supplemented by reference TRBV7-3 and TRBJ2-2, the full variable domain reads GAGVSQTPSNKVTEKGKYVELRCDPISGHTALYWYRQSLGQGPEFLIYFQGTGAADDSGLPNDRFFAVRPEGSVSTLKIQRTERGDSAVYLCASSPRADPNTGELFFGEGSRLTVL.

This clonotype was detected a few times. This chain joins TRBV20-1 and TRBJ2-7; D is uncertain. The CDR3 loop spans 12 amino acids. The germline V and J ends were trimmed by 5 bases and 0 bases, with 8 bases remaining between them. Germline CDR1 DFQATT, CDR2 SNEGSKA (reference sequence). CDR3 amino acids: CSALGNSYEQYF. The CDR3 DNA is TGCAGTGCTTTAGGGAACTCCTACGAGCAGTACTTC.

This chain uses TRBV4-2 with TRBJ2-5; 7 bases agree with TRBD1. Unmatched junction bases numbered 5, after V lost 1 base and J lost 0 bases. Germline V gene data show CDR1 as LGHNA and CDR2 as YNFKEQ. CDR3 size: 16 residues. The DNA for the CDR3 is TGTGCCAGCAGCCAAGGACAGGGCTTCGACCAAGAGACCCAGTACTTC. Translated, it gives CASSQGQGFDQETQYF.

The gene calls are TRBV12-5 and TRBJ2-3; unclear D gene. Looked up from germline, CDR1 is LGHNT and CDR2 is FRNRAP. The CDR3 length is 18 residues. Trimming pared 1 base from V and 4 bases from J, leaving 21 bases between. The CDR3 coding sequence is TGTGCTAGTGGTTTGGGGCCCGAGCAGGCAGCCCCCGCAGATACGCAGTATTTT. Translation gives CASGLGPEQAAPADTQYF.

The table lists this clonotype with a few counts. The chain carries TRBV11-2 and TRBJ1-2; TRBD1 is a possible D gene (5 bases). The germline V gene has CDR1 SGHAT and CDR2 FQNNGV. The CDR3 has 15 amino acids. V shed 5 bases and J shed 8 bases, with 21 bases lying between them. Here the CDR3 DNA reads TGTGCCAGCAGCCCCAATGACGCGGGGCTGGGGGGCTACACCTTC. Translation: CASSPNDAGLGGYTF.

The rearrangement uses TRBV14 and TRBJ2-5; no clear D. The assigned J gene may be wrong: the sequence end matches TRBJ2-7 better. This CDR3 spans 12 amino acids. The germline V gene has CDR1 SGHDN and CDR2 FVKESK. The CDR3 spells CASSLQSREQYF. The CDR3 coding sequence is TGTGCCAGCAGCCTACAGAGTCGCGAGCAGTACTTC.

A few counts support this clonotype. At one boundary the junction diverges from the germline segment, which might be a read error. The V and J genes are TRBV5-4 and TRBJ2-5; TRBD2 is a possible D gene (7 bases). This CDR3 has 17 amino acids. The germline V gene has CDR1 SGHNT and CDR2 YYREEE (reference sequence). The CDR3 spells CASSLASWEGVQETRYF. DNA of the CDR3: TGTGCCAGCAGCTTGGCCTCGTGGGAGGGGGTCCAAGAGACCCGGTACTTC.

This clonotype was counted a few times. The J gene is TRBJ2-1, the V gene TRBV7-9; maybe TRBD2 (6 bases). Deletions cut 1 base from V and 6 bases from J, with 13 bases between. The germline V gene has CDR1 SEHNR and CDR2 FQNEAQ (reference sequence). The CDR3 totals 15 residues. The DNA of the CDR3 is TGTGCCAGCAGCTTAGATCCTAGCGTAATCAATGAGCAGTTCTTC. Translating it yields CASSLDPSVINEQFF.

The chain links TRBV10-3 to TRBJ1-5; D is unclear. V was cut by 7 bases and J by 0 bases, with 7 bases left in between. Germline V lookup: CDR1 ENHRY, CDR2 SYGVKD. The CDR3 is 13 amino acids. The CDR3 reads CAITPHSNQPQHF. Written as DNA, the CDR3 is TGTGCCATCACCCCGCATAGCAATCAGCCCCAGCATTTT.

There are a few counts of this clonotype. J is TRBJ2-5 and V is TRBV12-3 or TRBV12-4; 8 bases match TRBD1. The CDR3 spans 15 residues. V lost 6 bases, J lost 5 bases, and 11 bases stayed unmatched. The CDR3 region is CASRVLGQVGETQYF. As DNA, the CDR3 is TGTGCCAGCAGGGTCCTGGGACAGGTGGGGGAGACCCAGTACTTC.

V is TRBV5-1 and J is TRBJ2-5; 7 nucleotides agree with TRBD1. V dropped 3 bases and J dropped 3; count of bases not matched to a gene: 17. The CDR3 loop spans 18 amino acids. Germline CDR1 is SGHRS and CDR2 is YFSETQ. The DNA of the CDR3 is TGCGCCAGCAGCTGGCAGGATTGGGACAGCGTAAGAAAAGAGACCCAGTACTTC. It yields the protein CASSWQDWDSVRKETQYF.

A few counts support this clonotype. This chain joins TRBV20-1 and TRBJ2-4; 7 bases map to TRBD2. The V gene's germline CDR1 is DFQATT and CDR2 SNEGSKA (reference sequence). The V gene end was trimmed by 3 bases and the J gene end by 9 bases; junction bases not matched to a gene: 5. CDR3 length: 12 residues. In DNA, the CDR3 is TGCAGTGCTAGCGGGGGGAAAGGCATTCAGTACTTC. It codes for CSASGGKGIQYF.